This T cell receptor (beta chain) stems from a study of T cells after yellow fever vaccination. This clonotype was seen a few times. No antigen is known for it. Study-level results: Sorted repertoires could include abundant contaminating clonotypes from bulk cells. Most primary-vaccination clones recurred post-booster (nearly 98% CD4, 88% CD8). Clonotypes shared by both compartments, CD4 and CD8, made up a small share.

Universal primer sites and UMIs were introduced during 5'RACE template-switching synthesis of TCR cDNA. From the 5' RACE reads, TCRdb called clonotypes with MiXCR, one entry per CDR3 protein. The profile covers about 230,000 distinct CDR3 sequences, with around 6.7% appearing a single time and roughly 1% taken by the ten largest. The sequence came from a man aged 25 to 45 who received the YFV17D yellow fever vaccine. Material: CD4+ T cells sorted from PBMCs, obtained on the day of the yellow fever booster vaccination.

CDR3 sequence reads: CASSLGDGTDTQYF. The CDR3 DNA reads as TGTGCCAGCAGCTTAGGGGACGGCACAGATACGCAGTATTTT. The V gene is TRBV7-9, the J gene TRBJ2-3; D assignment may be TRBD1 or TRBD2 (5 bases each). The V end was cut by 1 base, the J end by 1 base, with 6 bases between. The CDR3 loop spans 14 amino acids. Germline V gene data show CDR1 as SEHNR and CDR2 as FQNEAQ (reference sequence).